These 5 T cell receptor beta chains were sequenced from one sample in a study of CD8+ T cells in alopecia areata (dated by TCRdb to between 2018 and 2020). The method was the immunoSEQ multiplex PCR assay. RNA was extracted from all samples and reverse transcribed into cDNA as template for TCR sequencing. TCRdb limited this immuneACCESS table to in-frame rearrangements with V and J called. A share of clones is missing; checked studies link under half to unresolved V genes, and the rest is unexplained. Across this sample there are more than 85,000 clones, with roughly three fifths seen only once. The ten top clones hold around 15% of the sample. The sample's time point label, decoded: less than five weeks on oral tofacitinib. The intended sense of this specimen's treatment or condition label: oral pan-JAK inhibitor, 5-10 mg twice daily. The sample in question was CD8+ T cells sorted from blood, obtained at week 4, from a patient treated with tofacitinib. Source of these receptors: a human donor with alopecia areata.

The rearrangement links TRBV30 to TRBJ1-1, with D perhaps TRBD1 (6 bases). The CDR3 runs to 13 residues. CDR1 is GTSNPN and CDR2 is SVGIG in the germline V gene (reference sequence). V gave up 1 base and J gave up 5 bases, with 11 bases separating them. The CDR3 DNA reads as TGTGCCTGGAGTGGGGGGGCAGGGACTGAAGCTTTCTTT. Translating it yields CAWSGGAGTEAFF.

The rearrangement uses TRBV7-9 and TRBJ2-7; no firm D call. Germline CDR1 is SEHNR and CDR2 is FQNEAQ (reference sequence). The CDR3 sequence is 14 residues long. The ends were cut back, 5 bases at V and 2 bases at J, with 13 bases in the middle. Written as DNA, the CDR3 is TGTGCCAGCAGCCCCGGTGGGGATCCCTACGAGCAGTACTTC. Protein sequence: CASSPGGDPYEQYF.

This clone was picked up a small number of times. This chain links TRBV4-1 with TRBJ2-1, with a tentative D call TRBD1 (6 bases). The germline V and J ends were trimmed by 0 bases and 10 bases, with 22 bases remaining between them. CDR1 is MGHRA, CDR2 YSYEKL, per germline. The CDR3 sequence is 17 residues long. The CDR3 is CASSQDGVQTLQGEQFF. Here the CDR3 DNA reads TGCGCCAGCAGCCAAGATGGGGTTCAAACCTTGCAGGGGGAGCAGTTCTTC.

The V and J genes are TRBV2 and TRBJ1-5; 7 nucleotides match TRBD1. CDR3 size: 15 residues. CDR1 is SNHLY, CDR2 FYNNEI, per germline. The ends lost 2 bases at V and 4 bases at J; junction bases unmatched: 5. Here the CDR3 DNA reads TGTGCCAGCAGTGAAAAGGGGGCTGGGAATCAGCCCCAGCATTTT. The encoded protein is CASSEKGAGNQPQHF.

The chain employs TRBV7-2 and TRBJ2-7; tentative D call: TRBD2 (6 bases). The CDR3 totals 14 residues. Trimming shortened V by 0 bases and J by 2 bases, and 8 bases separated the two germline ends. Germline assignment: CDR1 SGHTA and CDR2 FQGNSA. The CDR3 loop is CASSLAREAYEQYF. CDR3 sequence (DNA): TGTGCCAGCAGCTTAGCCAGGGAGGCCTACGAGCAGTACTTC.